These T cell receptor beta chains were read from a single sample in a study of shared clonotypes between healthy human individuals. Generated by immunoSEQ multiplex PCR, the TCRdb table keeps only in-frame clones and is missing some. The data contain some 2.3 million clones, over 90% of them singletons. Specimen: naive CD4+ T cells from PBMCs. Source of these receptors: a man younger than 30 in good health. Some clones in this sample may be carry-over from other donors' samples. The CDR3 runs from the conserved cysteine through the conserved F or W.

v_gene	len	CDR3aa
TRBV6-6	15	CASSYFQARRTEAFF
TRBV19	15	CASSIVSTGNYGYTF
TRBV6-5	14	CASLAFVDTGELFF
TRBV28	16	CASSLLGTGNVREQYF
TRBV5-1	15	CASSLDNGGNQPQHF
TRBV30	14	CAWSLGWRDTEAFF
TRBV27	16	CASSLGLAGGPYEQYF
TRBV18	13	CASSPGGTDTQYF
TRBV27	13	CASSSRTGNTIYF
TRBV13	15	CASSRRQTSNEKLFF
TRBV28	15	CASSLIARGTDTQYF
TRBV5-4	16	CASRQRQTAADTEAFF
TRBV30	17	CAWSVPGHPRTNEKLFF
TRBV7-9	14	CASSSRYRTDTQYF
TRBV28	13	CASISGRAYEQYF
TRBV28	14	CASSFGATYNEQFF
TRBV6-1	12	CASSDSIGTQYF
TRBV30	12	CAWRQLNTEAFF
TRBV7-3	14	CASSQGYSAGELFF